This T cell receptor (beta chain) emerged from a study of response to subunit inactivated influenza vaccine. Deletions cut 5 bases from V and 8 bases from J, with 16 bases between. CDR1 and CDR2 (germline): SGHRS, YFSETQ. CDR3 length: 13 amino acids. TCRdb processed the RT-PCR reads anew with MiXCR; each CDR3 protein has one entry. The sample contains about 480,000 distinct CDR3 sequences, approximately 11% of which appear only once. The chain has TRBV5-1 and TRBJ1-2, with D unresolved. The sequenced sample was PBMCs from blood, obtained roughly 46 days after vaccination. This TCR was recovered from a man aged 50 to 59 who received an inactivated influenza vaccine. The CDR3 DNA follows: TGCGCCAGCAGTTTTGTCGAGGGTGGCGGCTACACCTTC. This translates into CASSFVEGGGYTF.